The entry that follows covers one T cell receptor beta chain sequence. It lacks a known antigen. Per-base qualities were not stored, and no clone one base away is much larger. The library was obtained by the immunoSEQ multiplex PCR assay. The paper's data handling went like this. To diagnose cytomegalovirus status from the catalog of TCR beta chain sequences, a statistical classification framework was built. TCRdb holds this immuneACCESS table with in-frame rearrangements only. Some clones are missing; in checked studies, unresolved V genes explain under half, and the rest has no known cause. V, J and clone size derive from that table, while D and trimming were established from the DNA sequence. The sample data list 200,000 to 250,000 clones, and around 80% of these were observed just once. The ten biggest clones cover around an eighth of the sample. Donors formed part of the validation cohort, which comprised approximately 130 subjects and was distinct from the first cohort of under 850 subjects.

The sample is drawn from a study of cytomegalovirus exposure and HLA in healthy donors (TCRdb year 2017). Notes on the research overall: According to a later analysis, one platform produced both the roughly 120 validation repertoires and the roughly 650 repertoires of the first cohort. The study aimed to test whether signatures of past pathogen exposure could be identified by cataloging public T cell receptors. A separate validation cohort of approximately 120 different subjects was used in addition to the approximately 670-subject first cohort. To predict cytomegalovirus infection status, the study brought together high-throughput TCR immunosequencing, statistical association of individual TCRs with disease status, and machine learning. What the authors observed across the whole study: In vitro tests confirmed that a few of the cytomegalovirus-associated TCR beta chains recognize cytomegalovirus antigens. The study listed 170 or so TCR beta chains as associated with cytomegalovirus. The authors suggested that the approach could potentially be extended to other disease states and immunological phenotypes. In both the original and validation cohorts, the classifier was reported to diagnose cytomegalovirus status with high specificity and sensitivity. Subsequent analysis determined that TCRs grouped into clusters in the first cohort also showed a tendency toward co-occurrence across the approximately 110 validation repertoires, and 90% to 95% of cluster scores exceeded 0. Most TCR sequences were observed very rarely across donors, whereas some public TCRs were present in many individuals. All 110 or so repertoires were used to score co-occurrence in the validation cohort in a later analysis, because that analysis had no HLA typing for the cohort.

The sequence derives from a young woman in good health and CMV-seropositive. Sequenced material: PBMCs.

The CDR3 region has the sequence CASSYSRALREQYF. The DNA reads as follows: TGTGCCAGCAGTTACTCTCGGGCCCTTCGTGAGCAGTACTTC. The sequence links TRBV6-5 to TRBJ2-7, with the D segment identity uncertain. Inclusive of the bounding cysteine and phenylalanine, the CDR3 is 14 residues long. Only CDR3 DNA remains: 42 bases, in frame from the first base. Deletion took 0 bases off V and 7 bases off J, with a span of 13 bases between the germline ends. CDR1 and CDR2, per the germline V gene, are MNHEY and SVGAGI.